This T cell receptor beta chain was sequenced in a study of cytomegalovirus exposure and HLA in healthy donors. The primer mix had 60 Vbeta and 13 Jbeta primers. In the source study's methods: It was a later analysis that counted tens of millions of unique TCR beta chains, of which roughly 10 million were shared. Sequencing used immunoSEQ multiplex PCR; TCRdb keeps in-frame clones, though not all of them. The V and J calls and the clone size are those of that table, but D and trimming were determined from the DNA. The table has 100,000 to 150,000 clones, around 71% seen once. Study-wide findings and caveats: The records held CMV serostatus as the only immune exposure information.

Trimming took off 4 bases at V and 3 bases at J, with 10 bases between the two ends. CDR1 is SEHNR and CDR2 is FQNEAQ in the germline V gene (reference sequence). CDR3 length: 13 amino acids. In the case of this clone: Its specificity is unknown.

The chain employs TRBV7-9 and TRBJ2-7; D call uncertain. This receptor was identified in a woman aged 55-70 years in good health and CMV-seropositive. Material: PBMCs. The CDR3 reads CASSSALNYEQYF. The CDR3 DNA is TGTGCCAGCAGCTCCGCCCTAAACTACGAGCAGTACTTC.